Listed below are T cell receptor beta chains from one sample, sequenced in a study of T-cell reconstitution after alpha-beta-depleted transplantation in children. TCRdb independently ran MiXCR on the PCR reads; one entry per CDR3 protein. The table has 450,000 to 600,000 distinct CDR3 sequences, approximately 30% seen once. Sample: PBMCs from the stem cell graft donor, taken from the stem cell graft. Source of these receptors: a human donor who donated a stem cell graft to a child with aplastic anemia. Both conserved end residues are part of each CDR3. The order of the fields is clone size, D gene, CDR3 length, V gene, J gene, CDR3 protein, CDR3 DNA. A D gene is named only where the DNA matches it firmly. Some rows mark clone size as missing; the rest say once, few, many or name a class of expanded clone.

clone size: few; D gene: TRBD2; CDR3 length: 16; V gene: TRBV7-3; J gene: TRBJ2-1; CDR3 protein: CASSLRQAGGRNEQFF; CDR3 DNA: TGTGCCAGCAGCCTCCGTCAAGCGGGAGGGCGGAATGAGCAGTTCTTC
clone size: NA; D gene: NA; CDR3 length: 13; V gene: TRBV7-2; J gene: TRBJ1-1; CDR3 protein: CASSLDRRTEAFF; CDR3 DNA: TGTGCCAGCAGCTTAGACAGGAGAACTGAAGCTTTCTTT
clone size: NA; D gene: NA; CDR3 length: 13; V gene: TRBV7-2; J gene: TRBJ1-2; CDR3 protein: CASSEQDHYGYTF; CDR3 DNA: TGTGCCAGCAGCGAACAGGATCACTATGGCTACACCTTC
clone size: NA; D gene: NA; CDR3 length: 15; V gene: TRBV10-3; J gene: TRBJ2-5; CDR3 protein: CAISESVRVRETQYF; CDR3 DNA: TGTGCCATCAGTGAGTCAGTCAGGGTTCGAGAGACCCAGTACTTC
clone size: few; D gene: NA; CDR3 length: 12; V gene: TRBV10-2; J gene: TRBJ2-5; CDR3 protein: CASTQGHETQYF; CDR3 DNA: TGCGCCAGCACTCAGGGGCATGAGACCCAGTACTTC
clone size: once; D gene: TRBD2; CDR3 length: 17; V gene: TRBV5-8; J gene: TRBJ2-5; CDR3 protein: CASSLGGLAGGRETQYF; CDR3 DNA: TGTGCCAGCAGCTTGGGGGGACTAGCGGGAGGGAGGGAGACCCAGTACTTC
clone size: NA; D gene: NA; CDR3 length: 12; V gene: TRBV28; J gene: TRBJ2-3; CDR3 protein: CASDTVTDTQYF; CDR3 DNA: TGTGCCAGCGACACAGTGACAGATACGCAGTATTTT
clone size: NA; D gene: NA; CDR3 length: 14; V gene: TRBV20-1; J gene: TRBJ2-1; CDR3 protein: CSASTPLGNNEQFF; CDR3 DNA: TGCAGTGCTAGCACCCCACTTGGAAACAATGAGCAGTTCTTC
clone size: NA; D gene: TRBD2; CDR3 length: 15; V gene: TRBV20-1; J gene: TRBJ2-1; CDR3 protein: CSARVLAGDYNEQFF; CDR3 DNA: TGCAGTGCTAGAGTGCTAGCGGGCGACTACAATGAGCAGTTCTTC
clone size: NA; D gene: NA; CDR3 length: 13; V gene: TRBV5-1; J gene: TRBJ2-1; CDR3 protein: CASSRQVYNEQFF; CDR3 DNA: TGCGCCAGCAGCAGACAGGTTTACAATGAGCAGTTCTTC
clone size: few; D gene: TRBD2; CDR3 length: 15; V gene: TRBV12-3/TRBV12-4; J gene: TRBJ2-1; CDR3 protein: CASSPGLAGPREQFF; CDR3 DNA: TGTGCCAGCAGCCCGGGACTAGCGGGGCCCCGGGAGCAGTTCTTC
clone size: NA; D gene: NA; CDR3 length: 14; V gene: TRBV7-9; J gene: TRBJ2-7; CDR3 protein: CASSAREVTYEQYF; CDR3 DNA: TGTGCCAGCAGCGCACGTGAGGTAACCTACGAGCAGTACTTC
clone size: few; D gene: NA; CDR3 length: 14; V gene: TRBV10-2; J gene: TRBJ1-4; CDR3 protein: CASRGAGANEKLFF; CDR3 DNA: TGCGCCAGCCGGGGGGCGGGGGCGAATGAAAAACTGTTTTTT
clone size: few; D gene: TRBD1; CDR3 length: 13; V gene: TRBV29-1; J gene: TRBJ2-7; CDR3 protein: CSVGQGSSYEQYF; CDR3 DNA: TGCAGCGTTGGACAGGGAAGCTCCTACGAGCAGTACTTC
clone size: few; D gene: TRBD1; CDR3 length: 14; V gene: TRBV20-1; J gene: TRBJ1-1; CDR3 protein: CSAVRGQGGTEAFF; CDR3 DNA: TGCAGTGCGGTCAGGGGACAGGGGGGAACTGAAGCTTTCTTT
clone size: NA; D gene: NA; CDR3 length: 18; V gene: TRBV20-1; J gene: TRBJ2-1; CDR3 protein: CSALGRFARGGDYNEQFF; CDR3 DNA: TGCAGTGCTTTGGGCCGGTTCGCTAGAGGAGGCGACTACAATGAGCAGTTCTTC
clone size: NA; D gene: TRBD1; CDR3 length: 13; V gene: TRBV9; J gene: TRBJ1-2; CDR3 protein: CASSVDAGGYFTF; CDR3 DNA: TGTGCCAGCAGCGTAGACGCAGGGGGTTATTTCACCTTC
clone size: NA; D gene: NA; CDR3 length: 14; V gene: TRBV27; J gene: TRBJ2-7; CDR3 protein: CASSLNEERYEQYF; CDR3 DNA: TGTGCCAGCAGTTTGAATGAAGAAAGATACGAGCAGTACTTC
clone size: NA; D gene: TRBD2; CDR3 length: 19; V gene: TRBV9; J gene: TRBJ2-1; CDR3 protein: CASSNALAGHVSSYNEQFF; CDR3 DNA: TGTGCCAGCAGCAACGCGCTAGCGGGCCATGTAAGCTCCTACAATGAGCAGTTCTTC
clone size: NA; D gene: NA; CDR3 length: 15; V gene: TRBV25-1; J gene: TRBJ1-3; CDR3 protein: CASSEGDLSGNTIYF; CDR3 DNA: TGTGCCAGCAGTGAAGGGGACCTCTCTGGAAACACCATATATTTT
clone size: NA; D gene: NA; CDR3 length: 15; V gene: TRBV7-8; J gene: TRBJ1-5; CDR3 protein: CASSLEGRTDQPQHF; CDR3 DNA: TGTGCCAGCAGCTTAGAGGGCAGGACAGATCAGCCCCAGCATTTT
clone size: NA; D gene: TRBD1; CDR3 length: 13; V gene: TRBV2; J gene: TRBJ1-2; CDR3 protein: CASSGTGRDGYTF; CDR3 DNA: TGTGCCAGCAGCGGGACAGGGAGGGATGGCTACACCTTC
clone size: NA; D gene: NA; CDR3 length: 13; V gene: TRBV29-1; J gene: TRBJ2-5; CDR3 protein: CSAGGAFQETQYF; CDR3 DNA: TGCAGCGCAGGGGGGGCGTTCCAAGAGACCCAGTACTTC
clone size: NA; D gene: NA; CDR3 length: 15; V gene: TRBV28; J gene: TRBJ2-6; CDR3 protein: CASSSPGLRANVLTF; CDR3 DNA: TGTGCCAGCAGTTCCCCGGGCCTACGGGCCAACGTCCTGACTTTC
clone size: NA; D gene: TRBD2; CDR3 length: 19; V gene: TRBV5-1; J gene: TRBJ2-1; CDR3 protein: CASSKLGLAGGGLYNEQFF; CDR3 DNA: TGCGCCAGCAGCAAACTGGGACTAGCGGGAGGCGGCTTGTACAATGAGCAGTTCTTC
clone size: few; D gene: TRBD1; CDR3 length: 16; V gene: TRBV28; J gene: TRBJ1-1; CDR3 protein: CASSLLGQGWNTEAFF; CDR3 DNA: TGTGCCAGCAGCTTGTTGGGACAGGGTTGGAACACTGAAGCTTTCTTT
clone size: few; D gene: NA; CDR3 length: 18; V gene: TRBV24-1; J gene: TRBJ2-5; CDR3 protein: CATSDSQGSGAGRETQYF; CDR3 DNA: TGTGCCACCAGTGACTCCCAAGGGTCCGGGGCCGGTCGTGAGACCCAGTACTTC
clone size: few; D gene: TRBD2; CDR3 length: 17; V gene: TRBV7-9; J gene: TRBJ2-3; CDR3 protein: CASSLGSLAGSTDTQYF; CDR3 DNA: TGTGCCAGCAGCTTAGGGTCGCTAGCGGGATCCACAGATACGCAGTATTTT
clone size: NA; D gene: NA; CDR3 length: 13; V gene: TRBV7-9; J gene: TRBJ1-4; CDR3 protein: CASSPGTTQKLFF; CDR3 DNA: TGTGCCAGCAGCCCAGGGACAACCCAAAAACTGTTTTTT
clone size: NA; D gene: NA; CDR3 length: 17; V gene: TRBV12-3/TRBV12-4; J gene: TRBJ1-1; CDR3 protein: CASSLDGWGRADTEAFF; CDR3 DNA: TGTGCCAGCAGTTTAGACGGCTGGGGCAGGGCGGACACTGAAGCTTTCTTT
clone size: NA; D gene: TRBD1; CDR3 length: 14; V gene: TRBV27; J gene: TRBJ2-3; CDR3 protein: CASTPQGYTDTQYF; CDR3 DNA: TGTGCCAGCACCCCACAGGGGTATACAGATACGCAGTATTTT
clone size: many; D gene: NA; CDR3 length: 14; V gene: TRBV12-3/TRBV12-4; J gene: TRBJ2-7; CDR3 protein: CASSFNTAAYEQYF; CDR3 DNA: TGTGCCAGCAGTTTCAATACAGCCGCCTACGAGCAGTACTTC
clone size: NA; D gene: NA; CDR3 length: 14; V gene: TRBV4-1; J gene: TRBJ1-1; CDR3 protein: CASSQVGAATEAFF; CDR3 DNA: TGCGCCAGCAGCCAAGTTGGGGCTGCCACTGAAGCTTTCTTT
clone size: few; D gene: TRBD2; CDR3 length: 17; V gene: TRBV6-5; J gene: TRBJ2-1; CDR3 protein: CASSYSGASGMYNEQFF; CDR3 DNA: TGTGCCAGCAGTTACTCGGGGGCTAGCGGGATGTACAATGAGCAGTTCTTC
clone size: few; D gene: TRBD1; CDR3 length: 16; V gene: TRBV6-5; J gene: TRBJ1-1; CDR3 protein: CASRQVDRVWDTEAFF; CDR3 DNA: TGTGCCAGCAGGCAAGTGGACAGGGTTTGGGACACTGAAGCTTTCTTT
clone size: NA; D gene: TRBD1; CDR3 length: 16; V gene: TRBV4-2; J gene: TRBJ1-5; CDR3 protein: CASSQTGTGDSQPQHF; CDR3 DNA: TGTGCCAGCAGCCAAACAGGGACAGGGGATTCGCAGCCCCAGCATTTT
clone size: once; D gene: NA; CDR3 length: 15; V gene: TRBV12-3/TRBV12-4; J gene: TRBJ2-1; CDR3 protein: CASSRLVGTYNEQFF; CDR3 DNA: TGTGCCAGCAGTCGACTAGTCGGGACTTACAATGAGCAGTTCTTC
clone size: few; D gene: TRBD1; CDR3 length: 16; V gene: TRBV29-1; J gene: TRBJ2-6; CDR3 protein: CSVLTGGPSGANVLTF; CDR3 DNA: TGCAGCGTCCTTACAGGGGGTCCCTCTGGGGCCAACGTCCTGACTTTC
clone size: few; D gene: TRBD1; CDR3 length: 15; V gene: TRBV5-6; J gene: TRBJ1-2; CDR3 protein: CASSRAAGGFYGYTF; CDR3 DNA: TGTGCCAGCAGCCGGGCGGCAGGGGGGTTCTATGGCTACACCTTC
clone size: NA; D gene: NA; CDR3 length: 16; V gene: TRBV27; J gene: TRBJ1-2; CDR3 protein: CASSLSGVLFNYGYTF; CDR3 DNA: TGTGCCAGCAGTTTATCGGGAGTCCTGTTCAACTATGGCTACACCTTC
clone size: few; D gene: NA; CDR3 length: 13; V gene: TRBV29-1; J gene: TRBJ2-1; CDR3 protein: CSVASGVSNEQFF; CDR3 DNA: TGCAGCGTTGCCTCAGGGGTGAGCAATGAGCAGTTCTTC
clone size: few; D gene: TRBD1; CDR3 length: 18; V gene: TRBV27; J gene: TRBJ1-4; CDR3 protein: CASSPPHRGPGTNEKLFF; CDR3 DNA: TGTGCCAGCAGTCCACCTCACAGGGGGCCAGGGACTAATGAAAAACTGTTTTTT
clone size: once; D gene: NA; CDR3 length: 14; V gene: TRBV7-2; J gene: TRBJ1-6; CDR3 protein: CASYPADKRSPLHF; CDR3 DNA: TGTGCCAGCTACCCCGCGGACAAGAGGTCACCCCTCCACTTT
clone size: NA; D gene: TRBD2; CDR3 length: 14; V gene: TRBV15; J gene: TRBJ2-5; CDR3 protein: CANRTSGNQETQYF; CDR3 DNA: TGTGCCAACCGGACTAGCGGAAACCAAGAGACCCAGTACTTC
clone size: NA; D gene: NA; CDR3 length: 15; V gene: TRBV4-3; J gene: TRBJ1-4; CDR3 protein: CASSQEGQGNEKLFF; CDR3 DNA: TGCGCCAGCAGCCAAGAGGGGCAGGGGAATGAAAAACTGTTTTTT
clone size: NA; D gene: NA; CDR3 length: 17; V gene: TRBV6-5; J gene: TRBJ1-1; CDR3 protein: CASSYSFIRGVNGEAFF; CDR3 DNA: TGTGCCAGCAGTTACTCTTTTATCCGGGGGGTGAACGGAGAAGCTTTCTTT